Below are 8 T cell receptor beta chains sequenced from a single sample in a study of sequential checkpoint blockade in melanoma. Method: immunoSEQ multiplex PCR; TCRdb's copy keeps in-frame clones and lacks some. The data hold around 12,000 clones, with roughly four fifths observed a single time. Treatment indicated: randomized to nivolumab then ipilimumab (arm A) or the reverse (arm B). Sequencing used CD8+ T cells sorted from blood (inferred from file names), obtained from a patient given nivolumab and ipilimumab in sequence. All receptors come from a human donor with melanoma.

This sequence joins TRBV27 and TRBJ2-2, with D uncertain. Germline V CDR1 and CDR2: MNHEY, SMNVEV (reference sequence). V lost 5 bases, J lost 5 bases, and 6 bases lay in between. This CDR3 is 12 amino acids long. The CDR3: CASSGETGELFF. The CDR3 DNA sequence: TGTGCCAGCAGTGGAGAGACCGGGGAGCTGTTTTTT.

This clone was counted a single time. The chain combines TRBV13 with TRBJ2-7, with D hard to call. The germline V and J ends were trimmed by 4 bases and 5 bases, with 6 bases remaining between them. The CDR3 loop spans 11 amino acids. CDR1 and CDR2 (germline): PRHDT, FYEKMQ (reference sequence). The CDR3 loop is CASSSQNEQYF. CDR3 nucleotide sequence: TGTGCCAGCAGCTCCCAGAACGAGCAGTACTTC.

The chain uses TRBV2 and TRBJ2-2, with D perhaps TRBD1 (5 bases). V shed 8 bases and J shed 1 base, with 11 bases lying between them. Germline values: CDR1 SNHLY, CDR2 FYNNEI. This CDR3 has 14 amino acids. The CDR3 loop reads CASPRGMNTGELFF. As DNA, the CDR3 is TGTGCCAGCCCAAGGGGAATGAACACCGGGGAGCTGTTTTTT.

This chain links TRBV9 with TRBJ2-7; 7 bases are shared with TRBD2. V was clipped by 7 bases and J by 3 bases; unmatched bases: 7. Germline CDR1 reads SGDLS; CDR2 reads YYNGEE. CDR3 size: 13 residues. The CDR3 sequence is CASGEGNYYEQYF. The CDR3, as DNA: TGTGCCAGCGGGGAGGGGAACTACTACGAGCAGTACTTC.

This chain links TRBV28 with TRBJ2-1; D may be TRBD2 (5 bases). This CDR3 is 15 amino acids long. V lost 6 bases, J lost 5 bases, and 17 bases lay in between. CDR1 is MDHEN, CDR2 SYDVKM, per germline. The CDR3 DNA is TGTGCCAGCAGAACCACCGGGATCCATCACAATGAGCAGTTCTTC. Its protein product is CASRTTGIHHNEQFF. The complete variable domain, with remaining parts taken from reference TRBV28 and TRBJ2-1, reads DVKVTQSSRYLVKRTGEKVFLECVQDMDHENMFWYRQDPGLGLRLIYFSYDVKMKEKGDIPEGYSVSREKKERFSLILESASTNQTSMYLCASRTTGIHHNEQFFGPGTRLTVL.

The chain joins TRBV6-5 to TRBJ1-2; no firm D call. This CDR3 spans 13 amino acids. CDR1 is MNHEY and CDR2 is SVGAGI in the germline V gene. Trimming removed 6 bases at V and 0 bases at J, with 8 bases between. Written as DNA, the CDR3 is TGTGCCAGCAGCCCGAGATCTAACTATGGCTACACCTTC. It yields the protein CASSPRSNYGYTF.

The chain joins TRBV7-9 to TRBJ1-4, with D uncertain. This CDR3 has 15 residues. In germline, CDR1 is SEHNR, CDR2 FQNEAQ (reference sequence). V was trimmed by 1 base and J by 5 bases, leaving 11 bases between them. The CDR3 DNA reads as TGTGCCAGCAGCTTAGGAGGACTGGGGAATGAAAAACTGTTTTTT. It is translated as CASSLGGLGNEKLFF.

This rearrangement joins TRBV2 to TRBJ2-3; 8 bases agree with TRBD1. Germline CDR1 is SNHLY and CDR2 is FYNNEI. After removal of 6 bases from V and 7 bases from J, the junction contained 9 bases not matched to a gene. The CDR3 runs 14 residues. The CDR3 region has the DNA TGTGCCAGCAGAGGACAGGGTGGGGTTAATACGCAGTATTTT. Its translation is CASRGQGGVNTQYF.